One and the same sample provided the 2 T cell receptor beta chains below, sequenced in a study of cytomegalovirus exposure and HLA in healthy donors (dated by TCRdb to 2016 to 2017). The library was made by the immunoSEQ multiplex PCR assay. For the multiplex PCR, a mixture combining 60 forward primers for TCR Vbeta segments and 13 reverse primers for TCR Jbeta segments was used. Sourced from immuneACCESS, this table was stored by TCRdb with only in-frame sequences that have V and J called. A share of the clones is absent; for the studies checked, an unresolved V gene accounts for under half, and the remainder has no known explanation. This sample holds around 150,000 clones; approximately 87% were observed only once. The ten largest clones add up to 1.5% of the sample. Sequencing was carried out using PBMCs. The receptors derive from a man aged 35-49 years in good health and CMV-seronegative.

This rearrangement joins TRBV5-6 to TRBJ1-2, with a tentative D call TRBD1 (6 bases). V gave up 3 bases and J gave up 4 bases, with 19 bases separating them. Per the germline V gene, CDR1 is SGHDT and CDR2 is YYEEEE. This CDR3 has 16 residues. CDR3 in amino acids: CASSSTRQAYIYGYTF. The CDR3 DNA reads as TGTGCCAGCAGCTCTACGCGACAGGCGTACATCTATGGCTACACCTTC.

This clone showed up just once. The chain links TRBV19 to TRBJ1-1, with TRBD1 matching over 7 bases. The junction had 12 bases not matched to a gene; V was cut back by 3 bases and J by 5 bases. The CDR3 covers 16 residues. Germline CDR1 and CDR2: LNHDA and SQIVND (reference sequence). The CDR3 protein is CASSIVQGNGNTEAFF. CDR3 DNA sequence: TGTGCCAGTAGTATTGTACAGGGGAACGGAAATACTGAAGCTTTCTTT.